This T cell receptor beta chain was observed in a study of shared clonotypes between healthy human individuals. At the level of the study: Each donor had three CD4 naive, three CD4 memory, two CD8 naive and one CD8 memory plate.

CDR3 size: 14 residues. Between the trimmed V and J ends, which lost 5 bases and 0 bases, there was a span of 9 bases. Per germline, CDR1 SGHRS and CDR2 YFSETQ. A CD45RA+ naive subset and a CD45RA-negative memory subset were split from CD4+ cells. As regards this clone: Its matching antigen is unknown.

Data came from immunoSEQ multiplex PCR; TCRdb stores just in-frame clones and leaves some out. The table includes some 2 million clones, approximately 95% detected once. Study-wide results and limits: Rarefaction exposed incomplete sorted-subset sequencing despite large depth. Unshared clonotypes carried lower generation probabilities than those common to all four donors.

Sequencing used naive CD4+ T cells sorted from blood. The subset is: CD45RA+ positively selected. The sequence was obtained from a man between 18 and 29 years old in good health. The chain combines TRBV5-1 with TRBJ1-3; D remains ambiguous. CDR3 sequence reads: CASRETSSGNTIYF. CDR3 nucleotide sequence: TGCGCCAGCAGGGAAACAAGCTCTGGAAACACCATATATTTT.